This TCR beta chain was sequenced for a study of blood T cell repertoires in COVID-19. About the study: Samples came from the United States, Italy and Spain, spanning acute and convalescent COVID-19. PBMCs, B-cell-depleted T cells, or T cells provided the cDNA or gDNA that made up the material.

Per germline, CDR1 LGHDT and CDR2 YNNKEL (reference sequence). The CDR3 has 16 amino acids. V lost 5 bases, J lost 1 base, and 4 bases stayed unmatched. Sequenced by immunoSEQ multiplex PCR; TCRdb stores in-frame clones only, minus some. The repertoire holds a few hundred thousand clones, around 87% seen once, with 3% in the top ten. Sequencing was performed on peripheral blood. This chain uses TRBV3-1 (or the pseudogene TRBV3-2) with TRBJ2-2; the match to TRBD1 covers 10 bases. This TCR was sampled from a human donor in a cohort sampled during active COVID-19. The CDR3 nucleotides are TGTGCCAGCAGCAAACGGACAGGGGGGAACACCGGGGAGCTGTTTTTT. Translated, it gives CASSKRTGGNTGELFF.